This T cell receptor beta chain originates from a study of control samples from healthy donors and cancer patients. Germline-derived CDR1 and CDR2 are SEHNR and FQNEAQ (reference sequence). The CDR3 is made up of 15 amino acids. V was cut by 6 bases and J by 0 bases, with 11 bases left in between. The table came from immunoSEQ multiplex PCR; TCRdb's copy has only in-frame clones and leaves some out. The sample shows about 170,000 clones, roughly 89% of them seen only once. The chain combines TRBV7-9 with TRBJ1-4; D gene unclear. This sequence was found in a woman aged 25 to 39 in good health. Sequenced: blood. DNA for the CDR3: TGTGCCAGCAGTTTTGGTCCCGCAACTAATGAAAAACTGTTTTTT. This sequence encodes CASSFGPATNEKLFF.